This T cell receptor (beta chain) was sequenced during a study of OX40 agonist ivuxolimab in advanced cancers. Study-wide context: The dose of intravenous ivuxolimab that patients received every 2 weeks ranged from 0.01 to 10 mg/kg. Regarding the study as a whole: In the expanded peripheral T cells, antigen specificity was never determined.

The assay was immunoSEQ multiplex PCR, and TCRdb's table has in-frame clones only and misses some. The repertoire holds 50,000 or so clones, with around 89% as singletons. The CDR3 length is 16 residues. Deletions cut 3 bases from V and 1 base from J, with 15 bases between. CDR1 and CDR2 from the germline V gene are KGHSH and LQKENI. This clone appeared a single time. What it binds is not known. Sequenced material: CD4+ or CD8+ T cells sorted from blood, taken in a trial of the OX40 agonist ivuxolimab. The sequence was obtained from an adult with an advanced solid tumor such as melanoma, head and neck, liver or kidney cancer. The chain is built from TRBV18 and TRBJ1-1; D is undetermined. The CDR3 sequence is CASSPPLGFRNTEAFF. In DNA, the CDR3 is TGTGCCAGCTCACCTCCTCTGGGGTTCCGGAACACTGAAGCTTTCTTT.